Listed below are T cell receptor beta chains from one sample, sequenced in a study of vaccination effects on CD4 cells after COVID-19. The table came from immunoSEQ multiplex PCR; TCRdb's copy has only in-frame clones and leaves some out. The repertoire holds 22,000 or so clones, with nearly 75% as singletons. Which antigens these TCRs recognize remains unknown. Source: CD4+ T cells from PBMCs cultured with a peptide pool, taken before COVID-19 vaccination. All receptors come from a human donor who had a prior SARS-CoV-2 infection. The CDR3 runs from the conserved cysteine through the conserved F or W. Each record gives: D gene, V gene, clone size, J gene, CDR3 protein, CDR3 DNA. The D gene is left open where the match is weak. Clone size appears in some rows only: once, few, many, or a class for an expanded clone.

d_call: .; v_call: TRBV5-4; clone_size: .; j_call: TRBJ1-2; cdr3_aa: CASSLEQPGYGYTF; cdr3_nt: TGTGCCAGCAGCTTGGAACAGCCCGGCTATGGCTACACCTTC
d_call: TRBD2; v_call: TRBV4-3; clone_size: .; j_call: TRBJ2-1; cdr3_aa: CASSPEGGLAGYNEQFF; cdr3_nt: TGCGCCAGCAGCCCCGAAGGGGGGTTAGCGGGGTACAATGAGCAGTTCTTC
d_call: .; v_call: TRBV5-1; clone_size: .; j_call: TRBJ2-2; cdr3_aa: CASSPTANTGELFF; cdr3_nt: TGCGCCAGCAGTCCGACCGCGAACACCGGGGAGCTGTTTTTT
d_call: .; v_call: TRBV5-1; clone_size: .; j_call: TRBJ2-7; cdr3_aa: CASSLFESRSYEQYF; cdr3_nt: TGCGCCAGCAGCTTGTTTGAATCCCGATCCTACGAGCAGTACTTC
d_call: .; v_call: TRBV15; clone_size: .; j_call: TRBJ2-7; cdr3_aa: CATSIMIPPYEQYF; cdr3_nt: TGTGCCACCAGCATAATGATCCCTCCCTACGAGCAGTACTTC
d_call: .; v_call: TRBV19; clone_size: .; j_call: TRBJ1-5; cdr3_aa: CASRLQGGQPQHF; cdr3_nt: TGTGCCAGTAGGTTGCAAGGAGGGCAGCCCCAGCATTTT
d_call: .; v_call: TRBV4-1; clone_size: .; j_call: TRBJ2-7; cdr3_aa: CASSRPLGQGSYEQYF; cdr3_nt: TGCGCCAGCAGCCGACCCCTCGGGCAGGGATCCTACGAGCAGTACTTC
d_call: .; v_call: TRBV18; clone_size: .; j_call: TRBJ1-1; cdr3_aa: CASSPLVGNTEAFF; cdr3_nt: TGTGCCAGCTCACCTCTAGTGGGGAACACTGAAGCTTTCTTT
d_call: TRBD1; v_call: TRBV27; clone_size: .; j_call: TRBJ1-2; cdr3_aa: CASSLYRGANYGYTF; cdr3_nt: TGTGCCAGCAGTTTATACAGGGGGGCGAACTATGGCTACACCTTC
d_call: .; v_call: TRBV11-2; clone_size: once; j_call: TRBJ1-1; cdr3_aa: CASSVNRDFSEAFF; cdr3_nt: TGTGCCAGCAGCGTCAACAGGGATTTCTCCGAAGCTTTCTTT
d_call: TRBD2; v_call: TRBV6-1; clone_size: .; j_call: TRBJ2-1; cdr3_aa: CASSLAGGLNEQFF; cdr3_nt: TGTGCCAGCAGTCTAGCGGGAGGTCTCAATGAGCAGTTCTTC
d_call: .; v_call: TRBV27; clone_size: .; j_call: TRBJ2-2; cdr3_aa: CASSPSGVDTGELFF; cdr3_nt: TGTGCCAGCAGTCCCTCTGGGGTTGACACCGGGGAGCTGTTTTTT
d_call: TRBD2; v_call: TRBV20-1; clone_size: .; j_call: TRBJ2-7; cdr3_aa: CSASLGLGLNEQYF; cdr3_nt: TGCAGTGCTAGTCTGGGACTAGGGTTAAACGAGCAGTACTTC
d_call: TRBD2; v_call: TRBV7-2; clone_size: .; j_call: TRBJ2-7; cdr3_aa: CASSPGASGGYEQYF; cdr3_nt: TGTGCCAGCAGCCCGGGGGCTAGCGGGGGCTACGAGCAGTACTTC
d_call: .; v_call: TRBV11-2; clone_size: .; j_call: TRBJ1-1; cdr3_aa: CASSSPFIGDTEAFF; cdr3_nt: TGTGCCAGCAGCTCGCCATTCATCGGCGACACTGAAGCTTTCTTT
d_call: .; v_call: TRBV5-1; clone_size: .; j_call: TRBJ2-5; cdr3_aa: CASSASETQYF; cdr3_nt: TGCGCCAGCAGTGCGTCGGAGACCCAGTACTTC
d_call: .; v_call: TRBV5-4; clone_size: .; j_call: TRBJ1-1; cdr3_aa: CASSLEVASTEAFF; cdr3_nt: TGTGCCAGCAGCTTGGAGGTGGCTTCCACTGAAGCTTTCTTT
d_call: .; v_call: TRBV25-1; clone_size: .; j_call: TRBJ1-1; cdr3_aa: CASSDPRQYTEAFF; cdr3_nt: TGTGCCAGCAGTGATCCGCGCCAGTACACTGAAGCTTTCTTT
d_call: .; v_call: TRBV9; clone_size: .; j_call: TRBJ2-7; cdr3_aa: CASSPIPGTTYEQYF; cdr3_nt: TGTGCCAGCAGCCCGATACCGGGGACGACCTACGAGCAGTACTTC
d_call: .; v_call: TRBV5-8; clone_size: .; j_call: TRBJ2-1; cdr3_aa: CASSLRGGTYNEQFF; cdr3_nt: TGTGCCAGCAGCTTGAGGGGGGGAACCTACAATGAGCAGTTCTTC
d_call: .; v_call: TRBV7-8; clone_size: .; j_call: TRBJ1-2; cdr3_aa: CASSLSLLRGYTF; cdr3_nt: TGTGCCAGCAGCTTGAGTCTCTTAAGGGGCTACACCTTC
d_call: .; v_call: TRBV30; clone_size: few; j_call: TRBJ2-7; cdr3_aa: CAWSVKSQYEQYF; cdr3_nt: TGTGCCTGGAGTGTAAAAAGTCAATACGAGCAGTACTTC
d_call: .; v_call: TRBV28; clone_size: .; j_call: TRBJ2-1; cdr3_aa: CASRGSYNEQFF; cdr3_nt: TGTGCCAGCAGGGGAAGCTACAATGAGCAGTTCTTC
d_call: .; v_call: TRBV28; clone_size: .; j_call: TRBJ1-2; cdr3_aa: CASSLSRPTLGGYTF; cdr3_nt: TGTGCCAGCAGTTTATCCCGACCCACCCTAGGAGGCTACACCTTC
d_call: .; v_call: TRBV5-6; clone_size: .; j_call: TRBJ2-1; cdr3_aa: CASSFLSANLYNEQFF; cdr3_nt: TGTGCCAGCAGCTTTCTCTCGGCAAACCTCTACAATGAGCAGTTCTTC
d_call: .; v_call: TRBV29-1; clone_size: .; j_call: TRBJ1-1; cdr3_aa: CSVGRATTEAFF; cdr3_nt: TGCAGCGTTGGCAGGGCAACCACTGAAGCTTTCTTT
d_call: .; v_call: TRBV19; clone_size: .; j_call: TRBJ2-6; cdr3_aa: CASSIEGGLYSGANVLTF; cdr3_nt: TGTGCCAGTAGTATAGAAGGGGGGTTATACTCTGGGGCCAACGTCCTGACTTTC
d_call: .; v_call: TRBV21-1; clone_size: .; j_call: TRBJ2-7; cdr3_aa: CASSKGPREAGEQYF; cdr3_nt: TGTGCCAGCAGCAAAGGTCCCAGGGAGGCTGGAGAGCAGTACTTC
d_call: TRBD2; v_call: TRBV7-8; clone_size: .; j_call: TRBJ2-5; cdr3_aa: CASSLGLAGVLRRETQYF; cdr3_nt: TGTGCCAGCAGCCTCGGACTAGCGGGAGTTTTAAGGAGAGAGACCCAGTACTTC
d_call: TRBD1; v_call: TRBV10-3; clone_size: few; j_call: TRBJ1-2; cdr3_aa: CAISDGSAGGAFNYGYTF; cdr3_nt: TGTGCCATCAGTGATGGGTCGGCAGGGGGGGCCTTTAACTATGGCTACACCTTC
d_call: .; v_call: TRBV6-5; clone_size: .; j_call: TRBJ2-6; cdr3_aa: CASTFGQEGANVLTF; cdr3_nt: TGTGCCAGCACCTTTGGTCAGGAGGGCGCCAACGTCCTGACTTTC
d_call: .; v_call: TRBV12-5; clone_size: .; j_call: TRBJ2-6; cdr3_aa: CASGLVRRGGNSGANVLTF; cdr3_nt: TGTGCTAGTGGTTTGGTACGTCGGGGCGGAAACTCTGGGGCCAACGTCCTGACTTTC
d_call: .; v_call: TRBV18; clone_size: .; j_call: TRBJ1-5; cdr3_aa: CASSGTAGVQPQHF; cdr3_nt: TGTGCCAGCTCAGGAACGGCGGGGGTCCAGCCCCAGCATTTT
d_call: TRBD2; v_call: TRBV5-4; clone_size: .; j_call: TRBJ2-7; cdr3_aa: CASSLGGGSLYEQYF; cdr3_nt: TGTGCCAGCAGCTTGGGCGGCGGGAGCTTGTACGAGCAGTACTTC
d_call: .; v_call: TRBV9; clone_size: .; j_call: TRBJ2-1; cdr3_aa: CASSVGATTYNEQFF; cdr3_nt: TGTGCCAGCAGCGTAGGAGCCACCACCTACAATGAGCAGTTCTTC
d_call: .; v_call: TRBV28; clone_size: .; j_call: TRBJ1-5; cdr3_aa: CASSSGGFLLNQPQHF; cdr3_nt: TGTGCCAGCAGTTCCGGCGGATTCCTTCTCAATCAGCCCCAGCATTTT
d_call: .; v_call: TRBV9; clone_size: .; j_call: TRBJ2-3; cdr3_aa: CASSVRSAVVDTQYF; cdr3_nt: TGTGCCAGCAGCGTAAGGTCGGCAGTCGTAGATACGCAGTATTTT
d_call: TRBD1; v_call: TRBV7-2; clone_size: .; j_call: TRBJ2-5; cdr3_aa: CASSRGQQETQYF; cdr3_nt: TGTGCCAGCAGCCGGGGACAGCAAGAGACCCAGTACTTC
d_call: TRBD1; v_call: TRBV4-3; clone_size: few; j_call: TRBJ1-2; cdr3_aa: CASSQGQGTYGYTF; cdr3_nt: TGCGCCAGCAGCCAAGGACAGGGGACCTATGGCTACACCTTC
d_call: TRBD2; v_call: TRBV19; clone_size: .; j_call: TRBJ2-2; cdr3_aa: CASKPGTSGRSNTGELFF; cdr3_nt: TGTGCCAGCAAACCGGGGACTAGCGGGAGGTCGAACACCGGGGAGCTGTTTTTT
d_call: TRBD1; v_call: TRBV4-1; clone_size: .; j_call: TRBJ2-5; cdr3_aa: CASSQRDRGLRAGETQYF; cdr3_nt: TGCGCCAGCAGCCAGAGGGACAGGGGCCTACGGGCGGGAGAGACCCAGTACTTC
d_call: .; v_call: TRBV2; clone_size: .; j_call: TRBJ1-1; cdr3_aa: CASSQVGLNTEAFF; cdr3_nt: TGTGCCAGCTCTCAGGTCGGGTTGAACACTGAAGCTTTCTTT
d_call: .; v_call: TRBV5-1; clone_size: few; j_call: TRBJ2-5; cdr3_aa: CASSLVLNQETQYF; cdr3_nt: TGCGCCAGCAGCTTGGTACTAAACCAAGAGACCCAGTACTTC
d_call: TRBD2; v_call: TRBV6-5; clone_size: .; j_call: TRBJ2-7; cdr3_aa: CASSSAGVGEQYF; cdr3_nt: TGTGCCAGCAGTTCAGCGGGGGTAGGCGAGCAGTACTTC
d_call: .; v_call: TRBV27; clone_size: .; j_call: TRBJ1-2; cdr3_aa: CASSLHPDFYGYTF; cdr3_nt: TGTGCCAGCAGTTTGCACCCGGACTTCTATGGCTACACCTTC
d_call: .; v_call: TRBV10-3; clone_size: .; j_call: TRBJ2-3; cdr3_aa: CAISDWSFRDTQYF; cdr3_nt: TGTGCCATCAGTGATTGGTCTTTCCGGGATACGCAGTATTTT
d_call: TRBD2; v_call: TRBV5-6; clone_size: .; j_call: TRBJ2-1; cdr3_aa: CASSRRGAYNEQFF; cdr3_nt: TGTGCCAGCAGCCGACGGGGGGCCTACAATGAGCAGTTCTTC
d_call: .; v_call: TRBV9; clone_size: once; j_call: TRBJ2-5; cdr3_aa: CASSVLAAGETQYF; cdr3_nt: TGTGCCAGCAGCGTATTAGCGGCGGGGGAGACCCAGTACTTC